Only a few counts were recorded for the clone carrying this TCR beta chain. The sample originates from a study of Ad26.COV2.S vaccination and SARS-CoV-2 variants. Profiling relied on immunoSEQ multiplex PCR, and the TCRdb table lists in-frame clones only, not all of them. The sample shows over 350,000 clones, 80% to 90% of them seen only once. Noted treatment: some 20 received Ad26.COV2.S at low or high dose, single or two shots; five or six received placebo; per-sample allocation not given. Samples were taken on day 63 after the first vaccine or placebo injection. This material consisted of peripheral blood, taken in a trial of Ad26.COV2.S vaccine versus placebo. This clonotype originated in a person aged 18-65 years who received the Ad26.COV2.S COVID-19 vaccine or a placebo.

This CDR3 is CASSEEGPGTTYGYTF. In DNA form, the CDR3 reads TGTGCCAGCAGTGAAGAGGGGCCCGGGACAACCTATGGCTACACCTTC. The chain links TRBV6-1 to TRBJ1-2, with D perhaps matching TRBD1 (6 bases). The length of the CDR3 is 16 residues. V was clipped by 1 base and J by 4 bases, with 16 bases between them. From germline, CDR1 is MNHNS and CDR2 SASEGT.